The T cell receptor (beta chain) described here comes from a study of blood T cell repertoires in COVID-19. Profiled with immunoSEQ multiplex PCR; TCRdb holds only in-frame clones, not every one. The table shows 200,000 to 250,000 clones, with around 84% occurring only once. This clone has just a few counts. This CDR3 is built from 15 residues. With 1 base removed from V and 11 bases from J, the gap between germline ends came to 18 bases. Germline lookup yields CDR1 SGHTA and CDR2 FQGNSA. Sequencing used peripheral blood. V and J are TRBV7-2 and TRBJ1-3; D uncertain. This TCR derives from a woman aged 80 or older with active or convalescent COVID-19. The chain's CDR3 is CASSLVHQAQNSIYF. CDR3 nucleotides: TGTGCCAGCAGCTTAGTGCACCAGGCGCAGAACTCCATATATTTT.